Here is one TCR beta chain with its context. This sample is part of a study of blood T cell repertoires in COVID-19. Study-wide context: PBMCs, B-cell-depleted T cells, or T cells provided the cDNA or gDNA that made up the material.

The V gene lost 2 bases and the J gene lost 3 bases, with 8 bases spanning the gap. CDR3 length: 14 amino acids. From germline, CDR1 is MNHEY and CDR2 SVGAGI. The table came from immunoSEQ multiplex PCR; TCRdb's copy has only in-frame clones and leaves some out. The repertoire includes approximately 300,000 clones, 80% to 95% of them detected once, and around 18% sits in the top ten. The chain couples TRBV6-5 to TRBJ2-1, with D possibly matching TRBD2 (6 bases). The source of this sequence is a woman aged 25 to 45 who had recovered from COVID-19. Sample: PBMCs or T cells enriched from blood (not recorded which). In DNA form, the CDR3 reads TGTGCCAGCAGTTACCGGGGGAGCTACAATGAGCAGTTCTTC. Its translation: CASSYRGSYNEQFF.